Presented here are 5 T cell receptor beta chains from one specimen sequenced in a study of T cells in Graves' hyperthyroidism and ophthalmopathy. From RNA transcripts, TCR beta CDR3 regions were amplified. The study used the HTBI primer set for a first-round RT-PCR of the TCR CDR3. TCRdb passed the multiplex PCR reads through MiXCR, listing each CDR3 protein once. The sample includes 550,000 to 700,000 distinct CDR3 sequences, under 60% of them seen just once. Sequencing was performed on peripheral blood or thyroid tissue (not recorded which). Receptor source: an adult woman with Graves' disease, either hyperthyroidism or ophthalmopathy (not recorded which).

This clonotype was observed a single time. The chain recombines TRBV12-3 or TRBV12-4 with TRBJ2-3, with 12 nucleotides matching TRBD2. Germline trimming cut 5 bases from V and 2 bases from J; bases unmatched to any gene: 5. The CDR3 totals 16 residues. In DNA, the CDR3 is TGTGCCAGCAGTGTGACTAGCGGGAGCCTCACAGATACGCAGTATTTT. It encodes CASSVTSGSLTDTQYF.

This clonotype was detected many times. The chain uses TRBV6-5 and TRBJ2-7; D gene uncertain. The CDR3 has 12 amino acids. Per the germline V gene, CDR1 is MNHEY and CDR2 is SVGAGI. The germline V and J ends were trimmed by 7 bases and 1 base, with 8 bases remaining between them. CDR3 in amino acids: CASTGGSYEQYF. The CDR3 bases are TGTGCCAGCACGGGTGGTTCCTACGAGCAGTACTTC.

There are many counts of this clonotype. The chain combines TRBV11-2 with TRBJ2-7; 9 nucleotides agree with TRBD2. The CDR3 totals 15 residues. J lost 5 bases, V lost 1 base, and 6 bases had no gene match. CDR1 is SGHAT, CDR2 FQNNGV, per germline. DNA for the CDR3: TGTGCCAGCAGCTTAGTATCCGGGACTAGCCACGAGCAGTACTTC. As protein: CASSLVSGTSHEQYF.

V usage is TRBV5-1 and J usage is TRBJ1-1; 8 bases are shared with TRBD1. CDR3 length: 15 amino acids. V lost 1 base to trimming and J lost 3 bases; unmatched junction nucleotides: 5. Germline V gene sequence: CDR1 SGHRS, CDR2 YFSETQ. In nucleotides, the CDR3 is TGCGCCAGCAGCTTGCCGACAGGGGCGGACACTGAAGCTTTCTTT. Its translation is CASSLPTGADTEAFF.

This chain joins TRBV5-1 and TRBJ2-1; tentative D call: TRBD2 (5 bases). The CDR3 totals 12 residues. CDR1 is SGHRS and CDR2 is YFSETQ in the germline V gene. Trimming stripped 7 bases from V and 15 bases from J, with 20 bases between. CDR3: CASGAGIKGGFF. The CDR3 DNA is TGCGCCAGCGGCGCCGGGATAAAAGGCGGGTTCTTC.